Following are 7 T cell receptor beta chains from one sample sequenced in a study of cytomegalovirus exposure and HLA in healthy donors. Profiling relied on immunoSEQ multiplex PCR, and the TCRdb table lists in-frame clones only, not all of them. The sample contains 160,000 or so clones, approximately 90% of which appear only once. The sequenced sample was PBMCs. The receptors derive from a man aged 18 to 30 in good health and CMV-seronegative.

The chain joins TRBV28 to TRBJ1-2; D is undetermined. Germline loops: CDR1 MDHEN, CDR2 SYDVKM. This CDR3 is built from 11 residues. Trimming left V 5 bases short and J 8 bases short, with 9 bases between. DNA of the CDR3: TGTGCCAGCAGTAAACTAGGAGGCTACACCTTC. As protein: CASSKLGGYTF.

The rearrangement joins TRBV6-1 to TRBJ2-2, with 9 bases fitting TRBD1. V shed 4 bases, J shed 5 bases, and the junction held 8 bases outside the gene matches. Germline CDR1 reads MNHNS; CDR2 reads SASEGT. The CDR3 is 16 amino acids. The CDR3 DNA reads as TGTGCCAGCAGTGGACGGACAGGGGTCGGAACCGGGGAGCTGTTTTTT. Its translation is CASSGRTGVGTGELFF.

The chain employs TRBV27 and TRBJ1-2; D not certain. The CDR3 sequence is 13 residues long. The ends were cut back, 3 bases at V and 8 bases at J, with 13 bases in the middle. Germline assignment: CDR1 MNHEY and CDR2 SMNVEV (reference sequence). The CDR3 is CASSFPPYKGYTF. The CDR3 coding sequence is TGTGCCAGCAGTTTCCCTCCGTACAAAGGCTACACCTTC.

This clone was seen a handful of times. The rearrangement joins TRBV7-9 to TRBJ1-1; no firm D call. The V and J ends lost 1 base and 4 bases respectively, with 7 bases between them. This CDR3 spans 13 amino acids. The V gene's germline CDR1 is SEHNR and CDR2 FQNEAQ (reference sequence). The CDR3 region is CASSLDAGTEAFF. DNA for the CDR3: TGTGCCAGCAGCTTAGATGCGGGCACTGAAGCTTTCTTT.

The chain joins TRBV7-2 to TRBJ2-5; 8 positions agree with TRBD2. After removal of 4 bases from V and 6 bases from J, the junction contained 10 bases not matched to a gene. The CDR3 has 15 amino acids. Per the germline V gene, CDR1 is SGHTA and CDR2 is FQGNSA. CDR3 in DNA: TGTGCCAGCAGCTCAACCGGGACTAGTCCGCAGACCCAGTACTTC. This gives the protein CASSSTGTSPQTQYF.

As for this clone: A junction end diverges from the germline sequence, so it may reflect a read error. The rearrangement links TRBV7-7 to TRBJ2-7; the D gene is possibly TRBD2 (6 bases). Germline V lookup: CDR1 SSHAT, CDR2 FNYEAQ (reference sequence). This CDR3 region has 14 residues. DNA of the CDR3: TGTGCTAGCAGCTTGTCCGGGAGCACCTACGAGCAGTACTTC. Its translation: CASSLSGSTYEQYF.

The V gene is TRBV2, the J gene TRBJ1-1; the D gene is possibly TRBD1 (6 bases). The CDR3 sequence is 14 residues long. CDR1 SNHLY and CDR2 FYNNEI come from the germline V gene. Deletions cut 6 bases from V and 1 base from J, with 12 bases between. The CDR3 is CASRIKQGNTEAFF. CDR3 sequence (DNA): TGTGCCAGCAGGATAAAACAGGGGAACACTGAAGCTTTCTTT.